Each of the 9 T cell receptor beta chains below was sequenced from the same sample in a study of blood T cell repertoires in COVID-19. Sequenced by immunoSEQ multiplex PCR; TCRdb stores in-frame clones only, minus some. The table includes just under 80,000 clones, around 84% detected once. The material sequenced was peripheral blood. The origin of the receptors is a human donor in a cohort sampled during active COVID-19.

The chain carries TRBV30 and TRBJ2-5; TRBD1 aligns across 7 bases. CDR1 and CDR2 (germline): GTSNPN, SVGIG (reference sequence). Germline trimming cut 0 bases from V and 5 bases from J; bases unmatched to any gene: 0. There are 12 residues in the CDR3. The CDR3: CAWSVQGETQYF. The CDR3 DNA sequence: TGTGCCTGGAGTGTACAGGGGGAGACCCAGTACTTC.

The CDR3 spells CASSSGEPYNSPLHF. CDR3 coding DNA: TGTGCCAGCAGCTCCGGAGAGCCGTATAATTCACCCCTCCACTTT. The V call is TRBV7-9, the J call TRBJ1-6, with D hard to call. Germline assignment: CDR1 SEHNR and CDR2 FQNEAQ (reference sequence). This CDR3 is built from 15 residues. The V gene lost 4 bases and the J gene lost 4 bases, with 11 bases spanning the gap.

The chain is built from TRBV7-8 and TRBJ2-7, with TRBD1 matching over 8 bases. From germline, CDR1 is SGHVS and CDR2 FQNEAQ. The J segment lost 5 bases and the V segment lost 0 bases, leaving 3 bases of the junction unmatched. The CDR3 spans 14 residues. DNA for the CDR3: TGTGCCAGCAGCTTAGCCCTGGACAGGGACGAGCAGTACTTC. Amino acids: CASSLALDRDEQYF.

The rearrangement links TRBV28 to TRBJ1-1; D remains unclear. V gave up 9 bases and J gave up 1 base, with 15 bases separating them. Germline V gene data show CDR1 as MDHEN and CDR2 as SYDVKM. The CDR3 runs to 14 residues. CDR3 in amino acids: CASSVAAGNTEAFF. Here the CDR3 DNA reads TGTGCCAGTTCGGTGGCGGCTGGGAACACTGAAGCTTTCTTT.

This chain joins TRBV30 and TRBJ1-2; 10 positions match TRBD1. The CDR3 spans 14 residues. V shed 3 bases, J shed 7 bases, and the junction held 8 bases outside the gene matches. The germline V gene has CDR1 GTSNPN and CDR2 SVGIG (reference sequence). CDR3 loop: CAWRTTGGLGGYTF. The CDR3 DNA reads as TGTGCCTGGAGGACGACAGGGGGCTTGGGTGGCTACACCTTC.

CDR3 protein: CAISERPEEGGYTF. CDR3 sequence (DNA): TGTGCCATCAGTGAGAGGCCGGAGGAGGGTGGCTACACCTTC. This rearrangement joins TRBV10-3 to TRBJ1-2; D not resolved. CDR3 length: 14 residues. Trimming pared 2 bases from V and 7 bases from J, leaving 14 bases between. Germline V gene lookup returns CDR1 ENHRY and CDR2 SYGVKD.

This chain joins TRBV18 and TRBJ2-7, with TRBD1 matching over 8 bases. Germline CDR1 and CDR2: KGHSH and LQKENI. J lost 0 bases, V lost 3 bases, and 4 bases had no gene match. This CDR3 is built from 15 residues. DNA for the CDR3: TGTGCCAGCTCACCTCCGGACAGGGCCTCCTACGAGCAGTACTTC. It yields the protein CASSPPDRASYEQYF.

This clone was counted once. CDR3: CASSSDSEKLFF. CDR3 DNA sequence: TGTGCCAGCAGTTCCGACAGCGAAAAACTGTTTTTT. V is TRBV2 and J is TRBJ1-4; a weak D match, TRBD1 (5 bases). Germline assignment: CDR1 SNHLY and CDR2 FYNNEI. Trimming stripped 5 bases from V and 8 bases from J, with 9 bases between. This CDR3 comprises 12 residues.

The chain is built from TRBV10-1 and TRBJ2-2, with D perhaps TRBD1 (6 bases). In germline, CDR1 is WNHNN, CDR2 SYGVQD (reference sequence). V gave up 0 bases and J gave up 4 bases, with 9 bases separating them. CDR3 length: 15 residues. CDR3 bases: TGCGCCAGCAGTGAGTCCGACAGGTCCACCGGGGAGCTGTTTTTT. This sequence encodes CASSESDRSTGELFF.